A single sample gave rise to the 4 T cell receptor beta chains below, sequenced in a study of T cells in Graves' hyperthyroidism and ophthalmopathy (dated by TCRdb to about 2019). Libraries were built with multiplex PCR. Sequencing used an Illumina HiSeq 2000. The TCR beta CDR3 regions were amplified from RNA transcripts. A first-round RT-PCR of the TCR CDR3 used the HTBI primer set with the Qiagen OneStep RT-PCR kit. TCRdb itself trimmed the public reads at Q25 with fastp, ran MiXCR and retained productive beta chains. Rows with a matching CDR3 protein are joined into one entry that keeps the most common DNA and genes. For this sample there are about 600,000 distinct CDR3 sequences; over 12% appear just once. The ten largest make up 7% to 9% of the sample. The sample taken for sequencing was blood. The receptor source for this set is a woman aged 18-29 years with Graves' ophthalmopathy.

This clonotype was recorded many times. The V call is TRBV27, the J call TRBJ1-4; D is ambiguous. Germline CDR1 is MNHEY and CDR2 is SMNVEV (reference sequence). The CDR3 runs 15 residues. The V end lost 3 bases, the J end lost 4 bases, and 12 bases lay between the germline ends. The DNA of the CDR3 is TGTGCCAGCAGTTTCCAGGCAGATCATAATGAAAAACTGTTTTTT. The encoded protein is CASSFQADHNEKLFF.

This clonotype was recorded once. The chain combines TRBV20-1 with TRBJ1-5; D remains ambiguous. This CDR3 comprises 12 residues. Germline loops: CDR1 DFQATT, CDR2 SNEGSKA (reference sequence). The ends were cut back, 0 bases at V and 5 bases at J, with 5 bases in the middle. The CDR3: CSARDPDQPQHF. CDR3 DNA sequence: TGCAGTGCTAGAGATCCGGATCAGCCCCAGCATTTT.

V usage is TRBV6-1 and J usage is TRBJ2-1, with TRBD2 identical over 13 bases. With 6 bases clipped from V and 15 bases from J, the junction kept 11 bases outside the gene matches. This CDR3 has 14 amino acids. Germline V CDR1 and CDR2: MNHNS, SASEGT. The CDR3 DNA reads TGTGCCAGCAGACCACAGGGACTAGCGGGATCCCCGTTCTTC. It translates to CASRPQGLAGSPFF.

This clonotype was observed many times. V is TRBV18 and J is TRBJ2-5; no clear D gene. The V and J ends lost 2 bases and 4 bases respectively, with 8 bases between them. The V gene's germline CDR1 is KGHSH and CDR2 LQKENI. The CDR3 length is 13 residues. This CDR3 is CASSPAQIETQYF. CDR3 nucleotides: TGTGCCAGCTCACCAGCCCAGATAGAGACCCAGTACTTC.